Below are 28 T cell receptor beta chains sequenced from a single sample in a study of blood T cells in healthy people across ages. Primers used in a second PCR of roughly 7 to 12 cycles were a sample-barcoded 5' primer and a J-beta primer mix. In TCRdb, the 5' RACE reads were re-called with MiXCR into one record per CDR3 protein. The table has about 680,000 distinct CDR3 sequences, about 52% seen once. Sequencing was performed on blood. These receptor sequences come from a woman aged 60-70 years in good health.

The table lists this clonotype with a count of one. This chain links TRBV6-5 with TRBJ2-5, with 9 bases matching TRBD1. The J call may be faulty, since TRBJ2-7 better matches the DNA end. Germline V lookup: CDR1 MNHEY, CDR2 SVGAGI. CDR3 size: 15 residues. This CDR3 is CASSLDRGYSYEQYF. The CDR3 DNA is TGTGCCAGCAGCCTAGACAGGGGGTACTCCTACGAGCAGTACTTC.

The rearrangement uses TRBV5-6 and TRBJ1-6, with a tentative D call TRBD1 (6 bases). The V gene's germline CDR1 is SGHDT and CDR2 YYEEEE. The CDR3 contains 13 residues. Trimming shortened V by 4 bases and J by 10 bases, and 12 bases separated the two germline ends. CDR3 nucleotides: TGTGCCAGCAGCGACTGGAGGGGGTCACCCCTCCACTTT. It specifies CASSDWRGSPLHF.

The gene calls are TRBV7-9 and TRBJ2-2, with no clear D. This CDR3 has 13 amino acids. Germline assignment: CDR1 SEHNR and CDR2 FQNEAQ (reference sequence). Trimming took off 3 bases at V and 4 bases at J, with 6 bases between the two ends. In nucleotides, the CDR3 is TGTGCCAGCAGCTTGCTAGTCACCGGGGAGCTGTTTTTT. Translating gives CASSLLVTGELFF.

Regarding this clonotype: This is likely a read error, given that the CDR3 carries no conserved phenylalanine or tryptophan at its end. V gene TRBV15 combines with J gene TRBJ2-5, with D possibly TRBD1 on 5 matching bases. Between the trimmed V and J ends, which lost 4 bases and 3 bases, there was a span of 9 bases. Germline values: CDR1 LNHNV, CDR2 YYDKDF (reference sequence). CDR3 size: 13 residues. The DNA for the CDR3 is TGTGCCACCAGCATCAAAGGGGAAGAGACCCAGTACTCC. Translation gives CATSIKGEETQYS.

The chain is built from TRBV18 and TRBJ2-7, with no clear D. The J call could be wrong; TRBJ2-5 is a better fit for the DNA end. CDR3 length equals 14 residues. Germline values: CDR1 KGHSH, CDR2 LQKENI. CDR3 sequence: CASSPYTAQETQYF. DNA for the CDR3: TGTGCCAGCTCACCATATACAGCCCAAGAGACCCAGTACTTC.

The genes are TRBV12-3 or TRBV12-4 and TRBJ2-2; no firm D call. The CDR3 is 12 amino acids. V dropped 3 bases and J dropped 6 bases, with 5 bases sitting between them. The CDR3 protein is CASSFEAGELFF. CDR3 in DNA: TGTGCCAGCAGTTTTGAGGCCGGGGAGCTGTTTTTT.

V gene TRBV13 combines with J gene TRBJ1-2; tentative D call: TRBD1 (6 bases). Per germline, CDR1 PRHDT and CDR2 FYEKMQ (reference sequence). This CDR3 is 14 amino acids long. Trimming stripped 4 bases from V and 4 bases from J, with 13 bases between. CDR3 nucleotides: TGTGCCAGCAGCTCGCGAACAGGGACCTATGGCTACACCTTC. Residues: CASSSRTGTYGYTF.

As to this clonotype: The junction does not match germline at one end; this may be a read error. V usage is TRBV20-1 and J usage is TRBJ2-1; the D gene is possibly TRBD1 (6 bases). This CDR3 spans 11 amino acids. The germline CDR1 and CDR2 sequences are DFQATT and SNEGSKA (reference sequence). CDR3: CSAIRGNERFF. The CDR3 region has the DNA TGCAGTGCTATTAGGGGGAATGAGCGGTTCTTC.

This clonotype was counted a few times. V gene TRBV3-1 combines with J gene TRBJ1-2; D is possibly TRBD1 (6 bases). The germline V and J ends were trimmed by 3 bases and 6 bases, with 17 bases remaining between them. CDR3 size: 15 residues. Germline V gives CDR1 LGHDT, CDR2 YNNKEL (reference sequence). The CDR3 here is CASSQPWGRDNGYTF. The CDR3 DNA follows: TGTGCCAGCAGCCAGCCTTGGGGCAGGGACAATGGCTACACCTTC.

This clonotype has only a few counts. CDR3 coding DNA: TGTGCCAGCTCACCACGGAGCAGCGGCTACGAGCAGTACTTC. It yields the protein CASSPRSSGYEQYF. The V and J genes are TRBV18 and TRBJ2-7; D is perhaps TRBD2 (5 bases). The germline V and J ends were trimmed by 1 base and 3 bases, with 10 bases remaining between them. Germline CDR1 reads KGHSH; CDR2 reads LQKENI. This CDR3 is built from 14 residues.

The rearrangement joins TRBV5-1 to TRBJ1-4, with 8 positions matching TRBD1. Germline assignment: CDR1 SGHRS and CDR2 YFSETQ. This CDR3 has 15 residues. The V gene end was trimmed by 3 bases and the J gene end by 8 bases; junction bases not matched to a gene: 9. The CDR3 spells CASSSGTGRVEKLFF. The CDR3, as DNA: TGCGCCAGCAGCTCCGGGACAGGACGAGTAGAAAAACTGTTTTTT.

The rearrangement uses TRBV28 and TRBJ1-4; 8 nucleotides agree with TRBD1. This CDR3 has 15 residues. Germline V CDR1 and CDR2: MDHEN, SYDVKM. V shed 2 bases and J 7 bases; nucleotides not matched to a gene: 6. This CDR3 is CASSLQGAHGEKLFF. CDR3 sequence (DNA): TGTGCCAGCAGTTTACAGGGGGCGCATGGTGAAAAACTGTTTTTT.

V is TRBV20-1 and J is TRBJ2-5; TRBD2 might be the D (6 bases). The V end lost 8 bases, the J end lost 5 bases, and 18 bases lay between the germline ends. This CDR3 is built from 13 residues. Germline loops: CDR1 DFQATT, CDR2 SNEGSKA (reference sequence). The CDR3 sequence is CSLSREWGETQYF. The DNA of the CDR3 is TGCAGTCTGAGCCGGGAGTGGGGGGAGACCCAGTACTTC.

The CDR3 DNA is TGTGCCACTGCCCAGCCTAGCGCGAGCTCCTACAATGAGCAGTACTTC. Translation gives CATAQPSASSYNEQYF. The genes are TRBV24-1 and TRBJ2-7, with D perhaps TRBD2 (6 bases). V lost 10 bases and J lost 7, with 28 bases in between. Germline CDR1 is KGHDR and CDR2 is SFDVKD. The CDR3 sequence is 16 residues long.

The CDR3 sequence: CAISATSGRTDTQYF. In nucleotides, the CDR3 is TGTGCCATCAGTGCCACTAGCGGGAGGACAGATACGCAGTATTTT. V is TRBV10-3 and J is TRBJ2-3; 12 nucleotides line up with TRBD2. CDR1 and CDR2 from the germline V gene are ENHRY and SYGVKD. The CDR3 is made up of 15 amino acids. Trimming removed 4 bases from V and 3 bases from J; junction bases left unmatched: 2.

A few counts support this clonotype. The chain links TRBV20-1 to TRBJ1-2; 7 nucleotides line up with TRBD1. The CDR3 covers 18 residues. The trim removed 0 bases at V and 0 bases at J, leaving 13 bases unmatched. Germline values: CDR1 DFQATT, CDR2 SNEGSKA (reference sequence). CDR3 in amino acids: CSARDPPEDRTPNYGYTF. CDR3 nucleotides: TGCAGTGCTAGAGATCCCCCCGAGGACAGGACCCCTAACTATGGCTACACCTTC.

CDR3 sequence reads: CASSEIAGLGEKLFF. As DNA, the CDR3 is TGTGCCAGCAGTGAAATCGCAGGGCTAGGTGAAAAACTGTTTTTT. The chain recombines TRBV6-1 with TRBJ1-4; D may be TRBD1 (5 bases). Germline CDR1 and CDR2: MNHNS and SASEGT. Between the trimmed V and J ends, which lost 2 bases and 7 bases, there was a span of 14 bases. The CDR3 runs to 15 residues.

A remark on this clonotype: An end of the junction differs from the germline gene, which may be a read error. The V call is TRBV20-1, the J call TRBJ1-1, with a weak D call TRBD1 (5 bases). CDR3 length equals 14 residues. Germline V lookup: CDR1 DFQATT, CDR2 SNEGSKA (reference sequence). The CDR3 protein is CSAPRGSLNTEAFF. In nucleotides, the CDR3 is TGCAGCGCCCCACGGGGCAGCTTGAACACTGAGGCTTTCTTT.

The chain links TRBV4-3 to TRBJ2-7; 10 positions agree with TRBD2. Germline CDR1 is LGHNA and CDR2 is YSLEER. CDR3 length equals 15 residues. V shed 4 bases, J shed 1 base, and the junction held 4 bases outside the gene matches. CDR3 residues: CASSPLLAGSYEQYF. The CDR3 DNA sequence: TGCGCCAGCAGCCCACTACTAGCGGGGTCCTACGAGCAGTACTTC.

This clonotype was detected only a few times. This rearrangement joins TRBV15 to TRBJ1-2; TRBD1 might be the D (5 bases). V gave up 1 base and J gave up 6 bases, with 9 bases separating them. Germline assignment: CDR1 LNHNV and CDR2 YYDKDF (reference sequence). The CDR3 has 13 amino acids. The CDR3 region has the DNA TGTGCCACCAGCAGAGGCCGGGGGGATGGCTACACCTTC. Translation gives CATSRGRGDGYTF.

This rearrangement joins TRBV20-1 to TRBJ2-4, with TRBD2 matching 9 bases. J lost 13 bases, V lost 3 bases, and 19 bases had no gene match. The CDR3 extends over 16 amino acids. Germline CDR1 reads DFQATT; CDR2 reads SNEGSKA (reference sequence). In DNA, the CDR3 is TGCAGTGCTAGGTTTGCTAGCGGGGAAAGATACAATGAGCAGTACTTC. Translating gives CSARFASGERYNEQYF.

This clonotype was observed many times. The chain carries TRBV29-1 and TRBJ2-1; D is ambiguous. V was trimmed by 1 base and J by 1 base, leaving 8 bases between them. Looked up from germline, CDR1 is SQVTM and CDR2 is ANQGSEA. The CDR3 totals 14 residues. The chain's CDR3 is CSVEGRGSYNEQFF. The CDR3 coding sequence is TGCAGCGTTGAAGGTAGAGGATCCTACAATGAGCAGTTCTTC.

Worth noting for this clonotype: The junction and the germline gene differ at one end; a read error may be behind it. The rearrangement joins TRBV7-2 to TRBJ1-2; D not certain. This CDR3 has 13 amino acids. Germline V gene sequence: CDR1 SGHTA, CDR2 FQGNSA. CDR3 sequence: CASSSTAIYDYTF. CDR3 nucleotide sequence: TGTGCCAGCAGCAGTACAGCCATCTATGACTACACCTTC.

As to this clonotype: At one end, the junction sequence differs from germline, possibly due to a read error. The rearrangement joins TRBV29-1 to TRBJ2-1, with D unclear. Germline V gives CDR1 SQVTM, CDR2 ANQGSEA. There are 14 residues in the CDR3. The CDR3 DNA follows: TGCGGCGTTGGAGCAGGAGCCCTCTACAATGAGCAGTTCTTC. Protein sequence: CGVGAGALYNEQFF.

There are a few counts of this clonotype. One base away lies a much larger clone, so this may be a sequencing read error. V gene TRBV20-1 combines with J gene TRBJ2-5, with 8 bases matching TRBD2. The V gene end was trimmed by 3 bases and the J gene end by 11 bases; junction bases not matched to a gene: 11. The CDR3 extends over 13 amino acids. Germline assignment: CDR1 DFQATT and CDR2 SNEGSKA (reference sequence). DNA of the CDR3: TGCAGTGCTAGCGGGAGGGCCAAAAATGAGCAGTACTTC. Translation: CSASGRAKNEQYF.

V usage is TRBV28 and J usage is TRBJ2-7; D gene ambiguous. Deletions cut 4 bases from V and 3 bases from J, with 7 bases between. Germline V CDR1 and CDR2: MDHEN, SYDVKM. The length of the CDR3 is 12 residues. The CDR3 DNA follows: TGTGCCAGCAGTTACCTCGACTACGAGCAGTACTTC. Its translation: CASSYLDYEQYF.

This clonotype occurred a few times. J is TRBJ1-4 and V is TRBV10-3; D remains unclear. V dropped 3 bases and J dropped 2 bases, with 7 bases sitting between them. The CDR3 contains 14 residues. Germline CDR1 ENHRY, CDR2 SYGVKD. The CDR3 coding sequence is TGTGCCATCAGTGATGGGGTTACTAATGAAAAACTGTTTTTT. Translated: CAISDGVTNEKLFF.

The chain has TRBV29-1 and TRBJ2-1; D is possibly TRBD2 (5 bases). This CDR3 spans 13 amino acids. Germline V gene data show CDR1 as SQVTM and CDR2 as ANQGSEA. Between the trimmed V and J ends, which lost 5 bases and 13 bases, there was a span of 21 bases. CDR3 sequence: CSVQTGLRETQFF. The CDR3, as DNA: TGCAGCGTTCAAACCGGGCTGAGGGAGACCCAGTTCTTC.